This TCR beta chain was documented in a study of graft-versus-host responses after intestinal transplantation. Trimming cost V 0 bases and J 2 bases; bases outside gene matches: 8. This CDR3 region has 18 residues. In germline, CDR1 is SGHRS, CDR2 YFSETQ. Profiling relied on immunoSEQ multiplex PCR, and the TCRdb table lists in-frame clones only, not all of them. Of approximately 21,000 clones in the sample, 55% to 70% were seen once. Following the reaction, CD3+CD4+ and CD3+CD8+ responders that were proliferating and CFSE-low underwent sorting. Sequences were derived from alloreactive CD4+ T cells from a mixed lymphocyte reaction culture, sampled before intestinal transplant. Subset reported: CFSE-low proliferating T cells sorted from approximately 6-day pre-transplant mixed lymphocyte reaction (GvH or HvG direction). The chain combines TRBV5-1 with TRBJ2-5, with 12 nucleotides matching TRBD2. This receptor was obtained from a human patient who received an intestinal transplant. CDR3 DNA: TGCGCCAGCAGCTTGGCGCGCGGGACTAGCGGGTCTCAAGAGACCCAGTACTTC. This gives the protein CASSLARGTSGSQETQYF.